The clone carrying this T cell receptor beta chain has more than one count but fewer than ten. Disease duration under 2 months; hyperthyroidism patients were aged 18 to 65. Clinical symptoms, serum thyroxine, TRAb, thyroid ultrasound and orbital computed tomography established diagnosis. This sample is drawn from a study of T cells in Graves' hyperthyroidism and ophthalmopathy. Using RNA transcripts as the source, TCR beta CDR3 regions were amplified. The HTBI primer set served for first-round RT-PCR of the TCR CDR3. TCRdb re-called the multiplex PCR reads with MiXCR, one entry per CDR3 protein. This sample has about 580,000 distinct CDR3 sequences, with under 60% found just once. Germline V lookup: CDR1 SGDLS, CDR2 YYNGEE. CDR3 length: 16 amino acids. Trimming left V 5 bases short and J 0 bases short, with 17 bases between.

The J gene is TRBJ2-5, the V gene TRBV9; D might be TRBD2 (6 bases). The TCR originated in a woman aged 18-29 years with Graves' hyperthyroidism. Sequenced material: peripheral blood or thyroid tissue (not recorded which). Here the CDR3 DNA reads TGTGCCAGCAGTTACCGAACTACTAGCAACCAAGAGACCCAGTACTTC. Encoded protein: CASSYRTTSNQETQYF.